This T cell receptor (beta chain) was recorded in a study of human T cells and chemical hapten exposure. Study as a whole: Patients additionally received therapeutic doses of diphenylcyclopropenone on the scalp once a week, and this continued throughout the roughly 26-week study. Cases of alopecia areata, totalis or universalis occurred in a predominantly female patient group.

A single record per CDR3 protein comes from TCRdb applying MiXCR to the RACE reads. The sample holds 340,000 or so distinct CDR3 sequences; about 7% are singletons and the top ten take approximately 8%. The V gene's germline CDR1 is SGHDT and CDR2 YYEEEE. The CDR3 is 14 amino acids. V lost 3 bases to trimming and J lost 3 bases, with 12 bases between them. Study-level findings and limits: Significantly more large CDR3 similarity clusters arose among expanded TCRs than among controls.

On this clonotype itself: Its antigen is still unknown.

Time point indicated: patch test 1, 2 weeks after DPC sensitization. Stated treatment: therapeutic diphenylcyclopropenone sensitization with weekly scalp DPC. Blood sampling occurred before each patch-test application. The chain recombines TRBV5-6 with TRBJ1-2, with D unresolved. This clonotype was obtained from a woman between 18 and 30 years old with alopecia areata. Some clones in this sample may be carry-over from other donors' samples. Sequenced here: whole blood, sampled in connection with sensitization to the hapten diphenylcyclopropenone (DPC). The CDR3 protein is CASSWSGVDYGYTF. DNA for the CDR3: TGTGCCAGCAGCTGGAGTGGGGTCGACTATGGCTACACCTTC.